The next 23 T cell receptor beta chains were all read from a single sample in a study of blood T cell repertoires in COVID-19. The assay was immunoSEQ multiplex PCR, and TCRdb's table has in-frame clones only and misses some. The sample has fewer than 200,000 clones; 81% are singletons. The sequenced material came from peripheral blood. Every receptor here comes from an elderly woman with COVID-19, enrolled during active disease.

This clone came up once. The chain employs TRBV2 and TRBJ2-7, with 8 bases matching TRBD1. CDR1 is SNHLY, CDR2 FYNNEI, per germline. The length of the CDR3 is 13 residues. Trimming cost V 8 bases and J 2 bases; bases outside gene matches: 5. CDR3: CASRDRITYEQYF. The CDR3 coding sequence is TGTGCCAGCCGGGACAGGATTACCTACGAGCAGTACTTC. The full variable domain, with the rest looked up from reference TRBV2 and TRBJ2-7, is EPEVTQTPSHQVTQMGQEVILRCVPISNHLYFYWYRQILGQKVEFLVSFYNNEISEKSEIFDDQFSVERPDGSNFTLKIRSTKLEDSAMYFCASRDRITYEQYFGPGTRLTVT.

J is TRBJ2-2 and V is TRBV4-3; maybe TRBD1 (6 bases). V gave up 2 bases and J gave up 4 bases, with 17 bases separating them. This CDR3 contains 17 residues. Germline lookup yields CDR1 LGHNA and CDR2 YSLEER. The CDR3 sequence is CASSQHPGAVTTGELFF. CDR3 DNA: TGCGCCAGCAGCCAACACCCAGGGGCGGTGACCACCGGGGAGCTGTTTTTT.

This chain joins TRBV7-3 and TRBJ2-1, with TRBD2 matching 8 bases. V shed 5 bases, J shed 7 bases, and the junction held 7 bases outside the gene matches. The CDR3 has 14 amino acids. CDR1 is SGHTA and CDR2 is FQGTGA in the germline V gene. The DNA of the CDR3 is TGTGCCAGCAGCGTAGCGGGGTTGGGGAATGAGCAGTTCTTC. Protein sequence: CASSVAGLGNEQFF.

This chain joins TRBV5-1 and TRBJ2-3; D possibly corresponds to TRBD2 (6 bases). This CDR3 contains 13 residues. V lost 2 bases to trimming and J lost 6 bases, with 10 bases between them. Germline V gene data show CDR1 as SGHRS and CDR2 as YFSETQ. The CDR3 is CASSFPGRDTQYF. The CDR3 region has the DNA TGCGCCAGCAGCTTTCCAGGGAGGGATACGCAGTATTTT.

The chain uses TRBV5-1 and TRBJ2-1; weak D call: TRBD2 (6 bases). The CDR3 sequence is 14 residues long. Germline lookup yields CDR1 SGHRS and CDR2 YFSETQ. V was clipped by 3 bases and J by 2 bases, with 9 bases between them. Written as DNA, the CDR3 is TGCGCCAGCAGCTACGGGACTCCCTACAATGAGCAGTTCTTC. It specifies CASSYGTPYNEQFF.

This chain joins TRBV27 and TRBJ1-1, with D possibly matching TRBD1 (6 bases). Trimming shortened V by 3 bases and J by 0 bases, and 17 bases separated the two germline ends. Germline lookup yields CDR1 MNHEY and CDR2 SMNVEV (reference sequence). This CDR3 is 17 amino acids long. CDR3 DNA: TGTGCCAGCAGTTTTGACAGGCCTTCCATGATGAACACTGAAGCTTTCTTT. The encoded protein is CASSFDRPSMMNTEAFF.

V is TRBV27 and J is TRBJ2-7; the match to TRBD2 covers 7 bases. The CDR3 contains 17 residues. V trimming: 5 bases; J trimming: 5 bases; junction bases outside the gene matches: 18. Germline CDR1 is MNHEY and CDR2 is SMNVEV (reference sequence). For the CDR3, the DNA is TGTGCCAGCAGTCCTAGGTGGCGCGGGAGCAATTTAGACGAGCAGTACTTC. Encoded protein: CASSPRWRGSNLDEQYF.

This clone was observed a handful of times. Additional DNA sequences in this sample encode the identical CDR3. V and J are TRBV18 and TRBJ1-4; D ambiguous. V lost 2 bases and J 3 bases, leaving 10 bases between the germline ends. The CDR3 runs to 15 residues. Per the germline V gene, CDR1 is KGHSH and CDR2 is LQKENI. The CDR3 region has the DNA TGTGCCAGCTCACCAGACCTGGGAGCTAATGAAAAACTGTTTTTT. Its translation is CASSPDLGANEKLFF. The variable domain in full, with the rest retrieved from reference TRBV18 and TRBJ1-4, is NAGVMQNPRHLVRRRGQEARLRCSPMKGHSHVYWYRQLPEEGLKFMVYLQKENIIDESGMPKERFSAEFPKEGPSILRIQQVVRGDSAAYFCASSPDLGANEKLFFGSGTQLSVL.

This clone has a handful of counts. The rearrangement links TRBV6-2 or TRBV6-3 to TRBJ2-5; 11 nucleotides align to TRBD1. V was pared by 2 bases and J by 2 bases, with 1 base of the junction left unmatched. The V gene's germline CDR1 is MNHEY and CDR2 SVGEGT. This CDR3 has 15 amino acids. The CDR3 sequence is CASSYGTGGQETQYF. The CDR3 coding sequence is TGTGCCAGCAGTTACGGGACAGGGGGTCAAGAGACCCAGTACTTC.

The table lists this clone with a few counts. The V and J genes are TRBV28 and TRBJ1-2; TRBD1 agrees at 8 bases. The junction had 5 bases not matched to a gene; V was cut back by 5 bases and J by 9 bases. The CDR3 spans 12 residues. The germline CDR1 and CDR2 sequences are MDHEN and SYDVKM. CDR3 nucleotide sequence: TGTGCCAGCAGTCCTCAGGGGGCTAGCTACACCTTC. Amino acid sequence: CASSPQGASYTF.

The genes are TRBV2 and TRBJ1-1; TRBD1 aligns across 9 bases. The CDR3 covers 15 residues. V was clipped by 2 bases and J by 6 bases; unmatched bases: 7. Germline loops: CDR1 SNHLY, CDR2 FYNNEI. The CDR3 DNA follows: TGTGCCAGCAGTGAAAGGCGGGACAGGGTACCTGAAGCTTTCTTT. Translation: CASSERRDRVPEAFF.

The chain links TRBV2 to TRBJ1-3; D remains ambiguous. The CDR3 extends over 17 amino acids. Looked up from germline, CDR1 is SNHLY and CDR2 is FYNNEI. With 2 bases removed from V and 0 bases from J, the gap between germline ends came to 14 bases. CDR3 nucleotide sequence: TGTGCCAGCAGTGAATACTGGTATCTTAACTCTGGAAACACCATATATTTT. The encoded protein is CASSEYWYLNSGNTIYF.

This clone came up once. V usage is TRBV15 and J usage is TRBJ1-1; D gene uncertain. Germline V gene lookup returns CDR1 LNHNV and CDR2 YYDKDF (reference sequence). V lost 5 bases and J lost 1, with 14 bases in between. The CDR3 consists of 15 residues. The chain's CDR3 is CATSVRTSANTEAFF. The CDR3 DNA reads as TGTGCCACCAGCGTTCGGACTTCTGCGAACACTGAAGCTTTCTTT.

This chain uses TRBV28 with TRBJ1-6, with D maybe TRBD1 (5 bases). Germline V lookup: CDR1 MDHEN, CDR2 SYDVKM. The V gene lost 3 bases and the J gene lost 5 bases, with 11 bases spanning the gap. The CDR3 totals 15 residues. The CDR3, as DNA: TGTGCCAGCAGTTTTTCGGGACTCAATAATTCACCCCTCCACTTT. Translating gives CASSFSGLNNSPLHF.

In this sample, this clone turned up a few times. This chain uses TRBV2 with TRBJ2-5; TRBD1 matches at 12 bases. The CDR3 totals 16 residues. V lost 3 bases, J lost 7 bases, and 9 bases stayed unmatched. CDR1 and CDR2 from the germline V gene are SNHLY and FYNNEI. CDR3 sequence: CASSDSPGTGGGTQYF. CDR3 DNA: TGTGCCAGCAGTGACTCCCCTGGGACAGGGGGCGGGACCCAGTACTTC. Full variable domain (outside the CDR3, taken from reference TRBV2 and TRBJ2-5): EPEVTQTPSHQVTQMGQEVILRCVPISNHLYFYWYRQILGQKVEFLVSFYNNEISEKSEIFDDQFSVERPDGSNFTLKIRSTKLEDSAMYFCASSDSPGTGGGTQYFGPGTRLLVL.

The chain carries TRBV5-6 and TRBJ2-5; 10 bases agree with TRBD1. Trimming removed 6 bases from V and 5 bases from J; junction bases left unmatched: 4. Germline CDR1 reads SGHDT; CDR2 reads YYEEEE. There are 13 residues in the CDR3. CDR3 sequence (DNA): TGTGCCAGCACCGGGACAGGGGAGGAGACCCAGTACTTC. It yields the protein CASTGTGEETQYF.

The chain recombines TRBV5-1 with TRBJ2-7, with TRBD1 identical over 9 bases. The V and J ends lost 3 bases and 3 bases, in that order; junction bases with no gene match: 7. The germline CDR1 and CDR2 sequences are SGHRS and YFSETQ. The CDR3 runs 15 residues. This CDR3 is CASSSKGQGYYEQYF. The DNA of the CDR3 is TGCGCCAGCAGCTCGAAGGGACAGGGATACTACGAGCAGTACTTC.

This clone is a singleton in its sample. The chain is built from TRBV7-8 and TRBJ2-3; D is possibly TRBD2 (5 bases). V dropped 1 base and J dropped 5 bases, with 10 bases sitting between them. The CDR3 length is 14 residues. CDR1 and CDR2 from the germline V gene are SGHVS and FQNEAQ. The CDR3, as DNA: TGTGCCAGCAGCTTAGACGGGGTTGAAGATACGCAGTATTTT. Translation gives CASSLDGVEDTQYF.

This clone was counted only a few times. This chain joins TRBV9 and TRBJ1-4; D remains ambiguous. CDR1 and CDR2 (germline): SGDLS, YYNGEE. There are 15 residues in the CDR3. Trimming cost V 2 bases and J 8 bases, with 16 bases left between them. The CDR3 DNA is TGTGCCAGCAGCGTCACCTCCGCGGCGGGGGAAAAACTGTTTTTT. Translation: CASSVTSAAGEKLFF.

V usage is TRBV5-4 and J usage is TRBJ1-6; D possibly corresponds to TRBD1 (5 bases). The CDR3 sequence is 14 residues long. V was shortened by 0 bases and J by 9 bases, with 10 bases between the two germline ends. Germline V CDR1 and CDR2: SGHNT, YYREEE (reference sequence). CDR3 in amino acids: CASSLDRWGSPLHF. The CDR3 DNA reads as TGTGCCAGCAGCTTGGACAGGTGGGGTTCACCCCTCCACTTT.

This clone was counted a few times. The chain combines TRBV6-6 with TRBJ2-2; D might be TRBD1 (5 bases). The CDR3 runs to 16 residues. V gave up 0 bases and J gave up 6 bases, with 14 bases separating them. CDR1 is MNHNY and CDR2 is SVGAGI in the germline V gene (reference sequence). CDR3 sequence (DNA): TGTGCCAGCAGTTACTCACTGGGGCTAGTGGCCGGGGAGCTGTTTTTT. Translated, it gives CASSYSLGLVAGELFF.

This chain links TRBV28 with TRBJ2-7; perhaps TRBD1 as D (6 bases). The germline V gene encodes CDR1 MDHEN and CDR2 SYDVKM. CDR3 length: 13 amino acids. Between the trimmed V and J ends, which lost 4 bases and 3 bases, there was a span of 10 bases. The CDR3 nucleotides read TGTGCCAGCAGTTGGACAGACTTCTACGAGCAGTACTTC. Protein sequence: CASSWTDFYEQYF.

This clone has a handful of counts. J is TRBJ1-1 and V is TRBV5-6; 8 nucleotides agree with TRBD1. Trimming at V came to 1 base and at J to 3 bases, leaving 8 bases not matched to a gene. The CDR3 length is 16 residues. Germline V gene lookup returns CDR1 SGHDT and CDR2 YYEEEE. The CDR3 coding sequence is TGTGCCAGCAGCTTGCTCTCAGTGACAGGGGACACTGAAGCTTTCTTT. Its protein is CASSLLSVTGDTEAFF.